Sequencing of this T cell receptor (beta chain) was carried out in a study of T cell changes during pregnancy in multiple sclerosis. The germline V and J ends were trimmed by 3 bases and 6 bases, with 12 bases remaining between them. There are 14 residues in the CDR3. From germline, CDR1 is SGHTA and CDR2 FQGNSA. Method: immunoSEQ multiplex PCR; TCRdb's copy keeps in-frame clones and lacks some. The sample contains some 70,000 clones, roughly 92% of which appear only once. This specimen consisted of peripheral blood, obtained after pregnancy. This TCR derives from a female donor in good health, enrolled as a control in a pregnancy study. The chain is built from TRBV7-2 and TRBJ2-1; no reliable D call. DNA of the CDR3: TGTGCCAGCAGCTTTAGCCAAAACTCCAATGAGCAGTTCTTC. This sequence encodes CASSFSQNSNEQFF.